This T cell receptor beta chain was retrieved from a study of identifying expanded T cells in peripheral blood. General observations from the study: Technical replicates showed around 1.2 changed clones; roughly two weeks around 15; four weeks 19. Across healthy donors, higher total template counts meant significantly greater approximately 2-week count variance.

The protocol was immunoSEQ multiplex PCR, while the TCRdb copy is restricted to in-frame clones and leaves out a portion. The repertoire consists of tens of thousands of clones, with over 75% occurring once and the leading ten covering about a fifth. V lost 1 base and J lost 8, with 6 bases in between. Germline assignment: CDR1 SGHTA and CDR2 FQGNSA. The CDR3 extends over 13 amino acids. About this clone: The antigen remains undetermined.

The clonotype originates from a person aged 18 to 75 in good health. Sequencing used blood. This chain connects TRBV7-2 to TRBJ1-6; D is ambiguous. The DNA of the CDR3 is TGTGCCAGCAGCTTAGGCCAGGATTCACCCCTCCACTTT. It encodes CASSLGQDSPLHF.